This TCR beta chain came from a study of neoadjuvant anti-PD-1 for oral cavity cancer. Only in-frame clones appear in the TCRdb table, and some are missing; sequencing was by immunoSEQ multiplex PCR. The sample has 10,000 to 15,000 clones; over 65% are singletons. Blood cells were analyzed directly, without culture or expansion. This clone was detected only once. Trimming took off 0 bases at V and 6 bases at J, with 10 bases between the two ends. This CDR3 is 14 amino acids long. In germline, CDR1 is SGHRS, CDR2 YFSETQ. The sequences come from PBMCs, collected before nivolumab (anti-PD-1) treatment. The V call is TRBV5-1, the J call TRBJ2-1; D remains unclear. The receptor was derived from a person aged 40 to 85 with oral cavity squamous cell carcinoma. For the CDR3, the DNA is TGCGCCAGCAGCTTGGAGGACCGCGGCAATGAGCAGTTCTTC. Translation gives CASSLEDRGNEQFF.